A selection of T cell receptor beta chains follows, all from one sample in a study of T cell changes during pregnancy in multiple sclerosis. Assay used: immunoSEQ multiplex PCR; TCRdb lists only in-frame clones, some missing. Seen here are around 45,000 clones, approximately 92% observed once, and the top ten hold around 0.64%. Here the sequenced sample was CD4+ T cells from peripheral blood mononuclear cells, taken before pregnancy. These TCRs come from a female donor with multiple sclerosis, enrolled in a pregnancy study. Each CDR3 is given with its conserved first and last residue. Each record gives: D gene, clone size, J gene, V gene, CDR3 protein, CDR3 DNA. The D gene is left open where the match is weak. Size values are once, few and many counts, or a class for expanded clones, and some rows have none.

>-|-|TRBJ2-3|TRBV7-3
CASSLTGWPRFSGTDTQYF
TGTGCCAGCAGCTTAACGGGTTGGCCTAGGTTTAGTGGCACAGATACGCAGTATTTT
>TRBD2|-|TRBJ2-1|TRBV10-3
CAISPGTTYYNEQFF
TGTGCCATCAGTCCAGGGACTACCTATTACAATGAGCAGTTCTTC
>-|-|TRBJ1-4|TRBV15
CATSRDKLENEKLFF
TGTGCCACCAGCAGAGATAAATTGGAGAATGAAAAACTGTTTTTT
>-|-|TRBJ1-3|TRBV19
CASAPSSLSGNTIYF
TGTGCCAGTGCGCCGTCCTCGCTCTCTGGAAACACCATATATTTT
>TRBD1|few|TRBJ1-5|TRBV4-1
CASSQGPGQGIQPQHF
TGCGCCAGCAGCCAAGGGCCGGGACAGGGCATCCAGCCCCAGCATTTT
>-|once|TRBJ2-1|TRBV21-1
CASSKASSGRFFDEQFF
TGTGCCAGCAGCAAAGCATCAAGCGGGAGATTTTTCGATGAGCAGTTCTTC
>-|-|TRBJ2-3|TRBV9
CASSVVPSTDTQYF
TGTGCCAGCAGCGTAGTTCCTTCTACAGATACGCAGTATTTT
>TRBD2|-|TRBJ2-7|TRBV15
CATSRGGTSELPRYEQYF
TGTGCCACCAGCAGGGGAGGGACTAGCGAGCTCCCGAGGTACGAGCAGTACTTC
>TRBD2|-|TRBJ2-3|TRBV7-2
CASSRERGGTDTQYF
TGTGCCAGCAGTCGGGAGCGGGGGGGCACAGATACGCAGTATTTT
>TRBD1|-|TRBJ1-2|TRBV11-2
CASQLGTGFGYTF
TGTGCCAGTCAGCTCGGGACAGGATTTGGCTACACCTTC
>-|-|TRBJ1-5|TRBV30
CAWSGGGDQPQHF
TGTGCCTGGTCTGGGGGGGGCGATCAGCCCCAGCATTTT